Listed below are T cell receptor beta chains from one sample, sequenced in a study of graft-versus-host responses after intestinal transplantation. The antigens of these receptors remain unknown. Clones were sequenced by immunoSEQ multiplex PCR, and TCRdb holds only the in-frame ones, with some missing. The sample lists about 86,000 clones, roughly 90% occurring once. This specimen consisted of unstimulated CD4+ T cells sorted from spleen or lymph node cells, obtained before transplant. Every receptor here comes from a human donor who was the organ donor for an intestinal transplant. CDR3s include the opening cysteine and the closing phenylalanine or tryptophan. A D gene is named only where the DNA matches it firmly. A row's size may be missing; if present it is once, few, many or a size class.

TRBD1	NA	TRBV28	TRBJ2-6	TGTGCCAGCACCCGGGACAGTGTTTTCTCTGGGGCCAACGTCCTGACTTTC	CASTRDSVFSGANVLTF
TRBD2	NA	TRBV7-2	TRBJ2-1	TGTGCCAGCAGCTTAGCGCTAGCGGGAGGGGGTGAGCAGTTCTTC	CASSLALAGGGEQFF
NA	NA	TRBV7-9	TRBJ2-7	TGTGCCAGCAGCTTGGCGGGTACCTACGAGCAGTACTTC	CASSLAGTYEQYF
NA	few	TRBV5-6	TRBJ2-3	TGTGCCAGCAGCTTGATCGGGGGCACAGATACGCAGTATTTT	CASSLIGGTDTQYF
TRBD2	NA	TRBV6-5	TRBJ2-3	TGTGCCAGCAGTTATAGCGGGGGGGCCACAGATACGCAGTATTTT	CASSYSGGATDTQYF
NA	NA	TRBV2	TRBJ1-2	TGTGCCAGCAGTGACCGCGGTTTTTATGGCTACACCTTC	CASSDRGFYGYTF
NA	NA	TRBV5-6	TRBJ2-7	TGTGCCAGCAGCTTGGTGGGCGCCGCCGCTGCCTACGAGCAGTACTTC	CASSLVGAAAAYEQYF
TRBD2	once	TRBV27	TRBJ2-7	TGTGCCAGCAGTTTAGATGAGGCTAGCGGCTACGAGCAGTACTTC	CASSLDEASGYEQYF
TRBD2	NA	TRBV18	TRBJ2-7	TGTGCCAGCTCACCACCGCCGTCTAGCGGGAGGGCCTCCCACGAGCAGTACTTC	CASSPPPSSGRASHEQYF
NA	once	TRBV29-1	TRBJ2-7	TGCAGCGTCGGGTCCCAGGGTTGGGGCGAGCAGTACTTC	CSVGSQGWGEQYF
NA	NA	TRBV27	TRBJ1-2	TGTGCCAGCAGTTTCGCAGGGTTGGGTCCTAACTATGGCTACACCTTC	CASSFAGLGPNYGYTF
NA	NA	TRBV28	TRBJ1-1	TGTGCCAGCAGTGTTTCAGGGCTCTGGAGTCGGACTGAAGCTTTCTTT	CASSVSGLWSRTEAFF
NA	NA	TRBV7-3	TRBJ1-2	TGTGCCAGCAGCTTAGGTCAGTCTAACTATGGCTACACCTTC	CASSLGQSNYGYTF
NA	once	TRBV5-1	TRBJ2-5	TGCGCCAGCAGCTCCACCCGGGACTCCGGTCCCCCGTACTTC	CASSSTRDSGPPYF
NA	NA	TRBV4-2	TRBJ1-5	TGTGCCAGCAGCCCCGGACACCGCAATCAGCCCCAGCATTTT	CASSPGHRNQPQHF
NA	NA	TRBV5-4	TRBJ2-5	TGTGCCAGCAGCTTGGATAACAGGAGGGGGGGACAAGAGACCCAGTACTTC	CASSLDNRRGGQETQYF
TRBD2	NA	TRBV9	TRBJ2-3	TGTGCCAGCAGCGTAGCTTCTAGCGGGGGGTACGCAGATACGCAGTATTTT	CASSVASSGGYADTQYF
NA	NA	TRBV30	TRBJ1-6	TGTGCCAGATCTTCGACAGAAGCCAGCTCCTATAATTCACCCCTCCACTTT	CARSSTEASSYNSPLHF
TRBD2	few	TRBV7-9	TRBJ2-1	TGTGCCAGCAGCTCCCTAGCGGGACGTCGAGAGCAGTTCTTC	CASSSLAGRREQFF
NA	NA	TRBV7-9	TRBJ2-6	TGTGCCAGCAGCCCTGTGGGAGGTGCGGCCAACGTCCTGACTTTC	CASSPVGGAANVLTF
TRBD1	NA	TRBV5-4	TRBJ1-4	TGTGCCAGCAGCCGGGACAGTATTAATGAAAAACTGTTTTTT	CASSRDSINEKLFF
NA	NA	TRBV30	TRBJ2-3	TGTGCCTGGAACCAGAGGAAATTTTCCCGCACAGATACGCAGTATTTT	CAWNQRKFSRTDTQYF
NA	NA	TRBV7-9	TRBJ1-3	TGTGCCAGCAGCCTCGGGGGGACGGGAAACACCATATATTTT	CASSLGGTGNTIYF
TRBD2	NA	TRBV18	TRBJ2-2	TGTGCCAGCTCTACCACCGCGGGAGGCACCGGGGAGCTGTTTTTT	CASSTTAGGTGELFF
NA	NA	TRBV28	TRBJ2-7	TGTGCCAGCATTGGGCCCCCTTTGGCGGGGGAGCAGTACTTC	CASIGPPLAGEQYF
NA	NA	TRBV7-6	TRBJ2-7	TGTGCCAGCAGCTCTCCAGCCAGGGGACACGAGCAGTACTTC	CASSSPARGHEQYF
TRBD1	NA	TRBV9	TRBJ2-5	TGTGCCAGCAGCGTGCATTCTACAGGGGGTCAGGAGACCCAGTACTTC	CASSVHSTGGQETQYF
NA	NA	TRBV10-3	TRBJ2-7	TGTGCCATCAGTGATTTCAGGGCGGACACCTCCTACGAGCAGTACTTC	CAISDFRADTSYEQYF